This TCR beta chain emerged from a study of tumor-infiltrating lymphocytes in primary liver carcinoma. Study-wide background: The patients, men and women alike, were aged 30 to 69 years.

The source material, 20-30 mg of unsorted bulk tissue, was used to co-extract RNA and DNA. Surgery removed the patients' primary liver carcinoma. In regard to this clonotype: A read error may account for a junction end that differs from germline.

cDNA specific to TCR beta was made from about 550 ng of total RNA, with a constant-region primer employed for priming. It was through three nested multiplex PCR rounds of slightly modified ARM-PCR that TCR beta libraries arose. MiXCR, applied by TCRdb to the multiplex PCR reads, yields one record per CDR3 protein. This sample has roughly 70,000 distinct CDR3 sequences; 71% occur once, and the top ten carry about 40%. The clonotype was recovered from a man aged 40-55 years with primary liver carcinoma and hepatitis B virus infection. Sequenced input: liver tumor tissue from sampling region 4. The sample's subset: tumor region T4, right-lateral pole.

In DNA form, the CDR3 reads TGTGCCAGCAGAGCGAGCGAGATCTCCTACGAGCAGTATTTC. This gives the protein CASRASEISYEQYF. The chain joins TRBV12-3 or TRBV12-4 to TRBJ2-7, with D hard to call. The length of the CDR3 is 14 residues.